This paragraph covers one T cell receptor (beta chain) sequence. This specimen belongs to a study of blood T cell repertoires in COVID-19. Across the study: Researchers got acute and convalescent COVID-19 samples from the United States, Italy and Spain. From T cells, B-cell-depleted T cells, or PBMCs came the material, which was cDNA or gDNA.

Shortly before study entry, within 2 weeks, exposed participants had met a COVID-19 case. Authors' data handling: Amplification of reference gene primers provided the estimated nucleated cell counts. Profiled with immunoSEQ multiplex PCR; TCRdb holds only in-frame clones, not every one. That table is the source of V, J and clone size, and D and trimming were worked out from the DNA. The sample records some 340,000 clones, 85% to 95% being singletons. The V end was cut by 5 bases, the J end by 7 bases, with 14 bases between. The CDR3 sequence is 13 residues long. Germline CDR1 SGHTA, CDR2 FQGNSA. Sequenced: PBMCs or T cells enriched from blood (not recorded which). This sequence originates from a woman in her thirties who had been exposed to COVID-19. The rearrangement joins TRBV7-2 to TRBJ1-1; D gene uncertain. The CDR3 DNA reads TGTGCCAGCAGCCCAAGAGGCCCCATTGAAGCTTTCTTT. It translates to CASSPRGPIEAFF.